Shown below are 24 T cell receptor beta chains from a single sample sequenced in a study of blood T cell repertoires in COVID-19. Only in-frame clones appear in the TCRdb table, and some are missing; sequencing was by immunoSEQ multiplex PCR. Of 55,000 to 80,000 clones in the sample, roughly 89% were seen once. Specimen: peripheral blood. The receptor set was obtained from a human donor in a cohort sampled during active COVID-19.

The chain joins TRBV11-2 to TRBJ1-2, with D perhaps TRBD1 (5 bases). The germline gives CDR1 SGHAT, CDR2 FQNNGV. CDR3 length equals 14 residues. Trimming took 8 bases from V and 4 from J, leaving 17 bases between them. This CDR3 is CASSSPGQAYGYTF. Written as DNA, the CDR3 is TGTGCCAGCTCGAGCCCAGGGCAGGCCTATGGCTACACCTTC. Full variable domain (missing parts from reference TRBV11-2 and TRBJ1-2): EAGVAQSPRYKIIEKRQSVAFWCNPISGHATLYWYQQILGQGPKLLIQFQNNGVVDDSQLPKDRFSAERLKGVDSTLKIQPAKLEDSAVYLCASSSPGQAYGYTFGSGTRLTVV.

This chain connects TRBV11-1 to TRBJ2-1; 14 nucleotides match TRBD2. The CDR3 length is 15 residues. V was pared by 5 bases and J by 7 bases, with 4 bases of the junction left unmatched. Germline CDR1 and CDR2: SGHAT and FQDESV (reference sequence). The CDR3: CASSPTSGRVNEQFF. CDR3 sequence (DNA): TGTGCCAGCAGCCCGACTAGCGGGAGGGTGAATGAGCAGTTCTTC. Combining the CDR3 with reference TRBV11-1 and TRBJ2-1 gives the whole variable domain EAEVAQSPRYKITEKSQAVAFWCDPISGHATLYWYRQILGQGPELLVQFQDESVVDDSQLPKDRFSAERLKGVDSTLKIQPAELGDSAMYLCASSPTSGRVNEQFFGPGTRLTVL.

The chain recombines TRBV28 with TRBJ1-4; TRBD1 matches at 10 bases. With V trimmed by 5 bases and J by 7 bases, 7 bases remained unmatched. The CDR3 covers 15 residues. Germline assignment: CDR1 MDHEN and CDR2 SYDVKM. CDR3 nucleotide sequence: TGTGCCAGCAGTGACCCCGACAGGGGGCGTGAAAAACTGTTTTTT. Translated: CASSDPDRGREKLFF.

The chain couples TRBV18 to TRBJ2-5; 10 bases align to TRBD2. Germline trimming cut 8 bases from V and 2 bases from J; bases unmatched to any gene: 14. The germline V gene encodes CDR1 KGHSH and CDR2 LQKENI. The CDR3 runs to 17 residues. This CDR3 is CASRFSQGLARQETQYF. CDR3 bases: TGTGCCAGCCGTTTTTCACAGGGACTAGCGAGGCAAGAGACCCAGTACTTC.

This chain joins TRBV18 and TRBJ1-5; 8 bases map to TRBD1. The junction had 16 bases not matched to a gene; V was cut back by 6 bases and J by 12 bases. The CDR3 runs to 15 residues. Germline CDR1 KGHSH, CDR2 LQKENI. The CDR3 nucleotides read TGTGCCAGCTCCTCCGGTGGACAGGGTGGGGGTGTCCAGCATTTT. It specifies CASSSGGQGGGVQHF.

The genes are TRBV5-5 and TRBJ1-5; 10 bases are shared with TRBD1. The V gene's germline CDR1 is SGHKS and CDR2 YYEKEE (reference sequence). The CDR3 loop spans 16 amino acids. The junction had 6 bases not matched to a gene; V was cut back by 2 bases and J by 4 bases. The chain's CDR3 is CASSFWGTGENQPQHF. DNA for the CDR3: TGTGCCAGCAGCTTCTGGGGGACAGGGGAAAATCAGCCCCAGCATTTT.

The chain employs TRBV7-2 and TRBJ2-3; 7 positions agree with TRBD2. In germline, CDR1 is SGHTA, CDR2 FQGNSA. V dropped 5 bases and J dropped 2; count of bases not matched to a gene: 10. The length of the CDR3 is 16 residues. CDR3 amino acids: CASSPPRAGNTDTQYF. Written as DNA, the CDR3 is TGTGCCAGCAGCCCCCCCCGAGCGGGGAACACAGATACGCAGTATTTT. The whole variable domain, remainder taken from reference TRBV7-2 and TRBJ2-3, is GAGVSQSPSNKVTEKGKDVELRCDPISGHTALYWYRQSLGQGLEFLIYFQGNSAPDKSGLPSDRFSAERTGGSVSTLTIQRTQQEDSAVYLCASSPPRAGNTDTQYFGPGTRLTVL.

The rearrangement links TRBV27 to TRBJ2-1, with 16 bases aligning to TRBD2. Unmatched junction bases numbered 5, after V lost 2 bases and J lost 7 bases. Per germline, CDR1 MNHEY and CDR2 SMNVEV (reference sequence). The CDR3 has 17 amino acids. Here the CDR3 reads CASSLGGLAGGRNEQFF. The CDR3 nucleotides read TGTGCCAGCAGTTTAGGGGGACTAGCGGGAGGGAGGAATGAGCAGTTCTTC.

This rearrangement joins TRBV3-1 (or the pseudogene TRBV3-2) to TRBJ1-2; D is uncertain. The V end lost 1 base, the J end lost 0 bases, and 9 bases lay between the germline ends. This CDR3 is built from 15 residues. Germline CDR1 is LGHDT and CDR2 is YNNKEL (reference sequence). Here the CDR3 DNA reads TGTGCCAGCAGCCAAGCCAGGATAGCTAACTATGGCTACACCTTC. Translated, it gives CASSQARIANYGYTF.

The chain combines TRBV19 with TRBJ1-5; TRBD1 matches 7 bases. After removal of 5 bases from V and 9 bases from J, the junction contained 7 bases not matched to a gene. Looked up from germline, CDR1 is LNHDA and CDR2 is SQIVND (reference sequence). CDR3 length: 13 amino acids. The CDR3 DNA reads TGTGCCAGTAGTGGAGGGGGCCGCGGGCCCCAGCATTTT. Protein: CASSGGGRGPQHF.

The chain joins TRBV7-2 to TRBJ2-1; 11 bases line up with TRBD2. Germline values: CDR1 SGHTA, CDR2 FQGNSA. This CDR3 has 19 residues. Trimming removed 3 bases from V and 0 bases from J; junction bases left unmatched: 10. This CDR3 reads CASSFAGTSGLSSYNEQFF. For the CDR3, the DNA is TGTGCCAGCAGCTTTGCCGGGACTAGCGGTTTAAGCTCCTACAATGAGCAGTTCTTC.

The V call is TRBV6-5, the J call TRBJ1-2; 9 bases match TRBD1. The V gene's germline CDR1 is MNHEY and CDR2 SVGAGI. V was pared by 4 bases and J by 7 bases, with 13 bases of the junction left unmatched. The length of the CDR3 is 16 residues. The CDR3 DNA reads TGTGCCAGCAGTTCCCCACTCTTACAGGGGGCACTTGGCTACACCTTC. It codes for CASSSPLLQGALGYTF.

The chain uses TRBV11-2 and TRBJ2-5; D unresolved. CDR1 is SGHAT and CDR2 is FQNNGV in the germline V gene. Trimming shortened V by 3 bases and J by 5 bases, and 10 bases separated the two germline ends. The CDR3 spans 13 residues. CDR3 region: CASSFRSWETQYF. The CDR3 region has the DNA TGTGCCAGCAGCTTCCGGAGTTGGGAGACCCAGTACTTC.

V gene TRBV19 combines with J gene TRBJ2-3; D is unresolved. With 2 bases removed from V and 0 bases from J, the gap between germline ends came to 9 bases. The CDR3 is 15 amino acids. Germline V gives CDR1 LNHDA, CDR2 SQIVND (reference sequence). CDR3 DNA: TGTGCCAGTAGTATAAATCCCGTGAGCACAGATACGCAGTATTTT. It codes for CASSINPVSTDTQYF.

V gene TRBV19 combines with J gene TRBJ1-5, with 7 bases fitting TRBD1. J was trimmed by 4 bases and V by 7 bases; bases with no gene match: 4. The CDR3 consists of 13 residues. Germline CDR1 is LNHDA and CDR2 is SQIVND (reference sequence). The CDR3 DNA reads TGTGCCAGTAAGGACAGGAGTAATCAGCCCCAGCATTTT. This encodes CASKDRSNQPQHF.

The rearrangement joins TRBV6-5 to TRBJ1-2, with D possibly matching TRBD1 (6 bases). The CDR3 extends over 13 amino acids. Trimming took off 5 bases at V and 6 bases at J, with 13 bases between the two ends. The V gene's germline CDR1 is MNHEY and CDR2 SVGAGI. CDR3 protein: CASSPQGWDGYTF. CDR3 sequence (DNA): TGTGCCAGCAGTCCACAGGGTTGGGATGGCTACACCTTC.

The DNA for the CDR3 is TGTGCCAGTAGCCCTCCGGGCGGGAGAGGCTACGAGCAGTACTTC. It specifies CASSPPGGRGYEQYF. The gene calls are TRBV19 and TRBJ2-7, with 7 bases lining up with TRBD2. Per the germline V gene, CDR1 is LNHDA and CDR2 is SQIVND (reference sequence). The length of the CDR3 is 15 residues. The junction had 11 bases not matched to a gene; V was cut back by 6 bases and J by 3 bases.

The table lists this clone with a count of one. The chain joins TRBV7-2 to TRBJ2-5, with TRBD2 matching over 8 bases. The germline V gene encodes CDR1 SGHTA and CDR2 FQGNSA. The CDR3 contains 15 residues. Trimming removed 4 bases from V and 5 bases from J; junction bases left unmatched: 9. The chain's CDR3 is CASSSDDRGGETQYF. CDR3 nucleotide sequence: TGTGCCAGCAGCTCCGACGACCGGGGGGGGGAGACCCAGTACTTC.

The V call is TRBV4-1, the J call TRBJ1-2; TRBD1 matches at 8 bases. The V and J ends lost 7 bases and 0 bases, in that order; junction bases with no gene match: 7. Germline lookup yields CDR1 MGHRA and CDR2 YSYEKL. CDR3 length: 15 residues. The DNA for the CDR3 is TGCGCCAGCACCCTCCAGGGGGCATCTAACTATGGCTACACCTTC. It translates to CASTLQGASNYGYTF.

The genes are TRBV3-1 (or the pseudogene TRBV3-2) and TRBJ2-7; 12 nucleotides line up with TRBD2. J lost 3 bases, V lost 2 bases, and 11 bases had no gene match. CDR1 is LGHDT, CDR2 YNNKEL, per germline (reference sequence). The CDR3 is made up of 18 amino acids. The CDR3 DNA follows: TGTGCCAGCAGCCAAAATAAACTTCCGGGACTAGCGGGCTACGAGCAGTACTTC. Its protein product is CASSQNKLPGLAGYEQYF.

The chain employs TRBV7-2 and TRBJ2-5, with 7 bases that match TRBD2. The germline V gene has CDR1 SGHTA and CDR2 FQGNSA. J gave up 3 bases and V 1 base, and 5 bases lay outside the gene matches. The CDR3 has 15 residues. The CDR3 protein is CASSLVGDYEETQYF. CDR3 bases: TGTGCCAGCAGCTTAGTGGGGGACTACGAAGAGACCCAGTACTTC.

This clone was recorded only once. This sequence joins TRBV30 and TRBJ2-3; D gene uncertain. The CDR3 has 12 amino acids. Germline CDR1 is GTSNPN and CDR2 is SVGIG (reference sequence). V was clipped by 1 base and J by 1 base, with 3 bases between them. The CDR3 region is CAWSAGTDTQYF. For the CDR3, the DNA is TGTGCCTGGAGTGCGGGCACAGATACGCAGTATTTT.

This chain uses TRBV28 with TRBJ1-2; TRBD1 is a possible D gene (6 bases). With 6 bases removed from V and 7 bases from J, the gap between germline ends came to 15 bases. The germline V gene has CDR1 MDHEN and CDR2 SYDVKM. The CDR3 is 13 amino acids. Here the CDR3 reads CASRSGQLGGYTF. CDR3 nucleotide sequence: TGTGCCAGCAGATCCGGACAGTTGGGTGGCTACACCTTC.

The CDR3 DNA follows: TGCGCCAGCAGCCTAGAAGGACAGGGTAGGAATCAGCCCCAGCATTTT. The encoded protein is CASSLEGQGRNQPQHF. The V and J genes are TRBV4-1 and TRBJ1-5, with TRBD1 identical over 8 bases. Trimming took 4 bases from V and 4 from J; bases not matched to a gene: 9. The CDR3 has 16 residues. Germline V gene sequence: CDR1 MGHRA, CDR2 YSYEKL.